The text below deals with one TCR beta chain. Antigen specificity is unknown. These data belong to a study of T cell responses to AZD1222 COVID-19 vaccine. General study points: White British people made up most donors, females outnumbered males, and clonal diversity was possibly underestimated. Breadth and depth of Spike-specific TCRs rose after two AZD1222 doses.

This CDR3 contains 14 residues. In germline, CDR1 is LNHDA, CDR2 SQIVND (reference sequence). Trimming shortened V by 1 base and J by 4 bases, and 11 bases separated the two germline ends. Sequenced by immunoSEQ multiplex PCR; TCRdb stores in-frame clones only, minus some. This sample carries 100,000 to 150,000 clones, 70% to 90% of them seen once, and the ten largest clones take about 12%. This material consisted of peripheral blood, taken on day 0 of AZD1222 vaccination. The chain carries TRBV19 and TRBJ2-7; possibly TRBD1 or TRBD2 for D (6 bases each). The receptor was derived from an adult in good health. This chain's CDR3 is CASSIGGGGYEQYF. Here the CDR3 DNA reads TGTGCCAGTAGTATAGGCGGAGGGGGATACGAGCAGTACTTC.